The present entry profiles one TCR beta chain with its context. What it binds is unknown. Naive cells were sorted as CD45RO-, CCR7+, CD27+ and CD95-. This entry comes from a study of CXCR3-negative and CXCR3-positive naive CD8 T cells. Study-wide results and limits: The study found comparably high diversity in both naive subsets and much lower diversity in memory CD8+ cells. CXCR3-negative naive cells had less hydrophobic TRB CDR3s than did CXCR3-positive naive cells. In cryopreserved cells, CXCR3 expression partially decreased, and fresh PBMCs were used in most assays.

Per the germline V gene, CDR1 is SQVTM and CDR2 is ANQGSEA. CDR3 length equals 12 residues. UMI-labeled 5' RACE yielded the TRB cDNA libraries. TCRdb re-called the 5' RACE reads, yielding one record per CDR3 amino acid sequence without DNA. The sample has roughly 120,000 distinct CDR3 sequences, and its top ten clones hold 0.59%. Sequenced: naive CXCR3+ CD8+ T cells from blood. Subset reported: CD45RO-CCR7+CD27+CD95- naive CD8+ T cells expressing CXCR3 (TNR3+). The chain uses TRBV29-1 and TRBJ1-1. The TCR sequence derives from a human donor in good health. Some clones in this sample may be carry-over from other donors' samples. CDR3 region: CSARLMNTEAFF.